These T cell receptor beta chains were read from a single sample in a study of OX40 agonist ivuxolimab in advanced cancers. Sequenced by immunoSEQ multiplex PCR; TCRdb stores in-frame clones only, minus some. The data contain 65,000 or so clones, 85% to 95% of them seen just once; the ten biggest clones take up 13%. This specimen was CD4+ or CD8+ T cells sorted from blood, taken in a trial of the OX40 agonist ivuxolimab. The source is an adult with an advanced solid tumor such as melanoma, head and neck, liver or kidney cancer. Each CDR3 is given with its conserved first and last residue. A D gene is named only where the DNA matches it firmly. Rows give clone size only sometimes, using once, few, many, or a class for an expanded clone.

D gene | J gene | V gene | clone size | CDR3 protein | CDR3 DNA
TRBD2 | TRBJ2-7 | TRBV6-6 | - | CASSAILSGDYEQYF | TGTGCCAGCAGTGCGATCTTGAGCGGGGACTACGAGCAGTACTTC
- | TRBJ1-2 | TRBV19 | - | CASSIGANYGYTF | TGTGCCAGTAGTATTGGGGCTAACTATGGCTACACCTTC
TRBD1 | TRBJ2-7 | TRBV27 | - | CASSSRTGSYEQYF | TGTGCCAGCAGTTCCAGGACAGGCTCCTACGAGCAGTACTTC
- | TRBJ1-5 | TRBV7-9 | - | CASSRSPELAQHF | TGTGCCAGCAGCCGGTCTCCGGAGTTGGCCCAGCATTTT
TRBD2 | TRBJ2-1 | TRBV6-6 | - | CASSYGGGSYNEQFF | TGTGCCAGCAGTTACGGGGGGGGGTCCTACAATGAGCAGTTCTTC
TRBD2 | TRBJ2-3 | TRBV13 | - | CASSLDQSWSSGKPDTQYF | TGTGCCAGCAGCTTAGACCAGAGCTGGTCTAGCGGTAAGCCAGATACGCAGTATTTT
TRBD2 | TRBJ2-7 | TRBV19 | - | CASTPSGRPFYEQYF | TGTGCCAGTACCCCTAGCGGGAGACCTTTCTACGAGCAGTACTTC
- | TRBJ1-1 | TRBV19 | - | CASNLGLNTEAFF | TGTGCCAGTAACTTGGGGCTGAACACTGAAGCTTTCTTT
- | TRBJ2-1 | TRBV7-8 | - | CASSLWTEYNEQFF | TGTGCCAGCAGCTTATGGACAGAATACAATGAGCAGTTCTTC
TRBD2 | TRBJ2-1 | TRBV4-1 | - | CASSRDWTSGDEQFF | TGCGCCAGCAGCCGAGACTGGACTAGCGGGGATGAGCAGTTCTTC
- | TRBJ1-6 | TRBV5-1 | - | CASSLGTVPSPLHF | TGCGCCAGCAGCTTGGGAACAGTTCCTTCACCCCTCCACTTT
TRBD2 | TRBJ2-1 | TRBV6-1 | - | CASSEIAGGISYNEQFF | TGTGCCAGCAGTGAAATAGCGGGGGGTATCTCCTACAATGAGCAGTTCTTC
- | TRBJ2-7 | TRBV4-2 | - | CASSQGTDSYEQYF | TGTGCCAGCAGCCAAGGAACAGACTCCTACGAGCAGTACTTC
- | TRBJ1-5 | TRBV5-6 | few | CASSIGTANQPQHF | TGTGCCAGCAGCATCGGGACGGCCAATCAGCCCCAGCATTTT
- | TRBJ1-1 | TRBV6-5 | - | CASSFGVSDTEAFF | TGTGCCAGCAGTTTCGGGGTTAGTGACACTGAAGCTTTCTTT
- | TRBJ1-1 | TRBV19 | once | CASSLDGGGPEAFF | TGTGCCAGTAGTCTCGATGGAGGGGGGCCTGAAGCTTTCTTT
TRBD1 | TRBJ1-1 | TRBV4-1 | - | CASSQAPQGADTEAFF | TGCGCCAGCAGCCAAGCACCACAGGGGGCGGACACTGAAGCTTTCTTT
TRBD1 | TRBJ1-2 | TRBV7-2 | medium-sized | CASSLVNSGQSYGYTF | TGTGCCAGCAGCTTAGTTAACTCGGGACAGAGCTATGGCTACACCTTC
- | TRBJ2-7 | TRBV27 | - | CASSKLRDTPYEQYF | TGTGCCAGCAGTAAGTTGAGGGATACCCCCTACGAGCAGTACTTC
- | TRBJ1-5 | TRBV6-6 | - | CASSYWGPDYNQPQHF | TGTGCCAGCAGTTACTGGGGGCCCGACTACAATCAGCCCCAGCATTTT
- | TRBJ2-1 | TRBV5-4 | - | CASSLGRSWDEQFF | TGTGCCAGCAGCTTGGGCCGGTCATGGGATGAGCAGTTCTTC
TRBD2 | TRBJ2-1 | TRBV7-8 | - | CASSELAGVPNEQFF | TGTGCCAGCAGCGAACTAGCGGGAGTTCCCAATGAGCAGTTCTTC
- | TRBJ2-3 | TRBV27 | - | CASIGGTDTQYF | TGTGCCAGCATTGGGGGCACAGATACGCAGTATTTT
- | TRBJ2-2 | TRBV7-2 | - | CASSFQGSTGELFF | TGTGCCAGCAGCTTTCAGGGGTCCACCGGGGAGCTGTTTTTT
- | TRBJ1-1 | TRBV6-6 | - | CASSSRGYGRNEAFF | TGTGCCAGCAGTTCTCGGGGGTATGGACGGAATGAAGCTTTCTTT
- | TRBJ1-1 | TRBV6-4 | - | CASSDRIGTEAFF | TGTGCCAGCAGTGACAGAATTGGGACTGAAGCTTTCTTT
- | TRBJ1-2 | TRBV6-5 | - | CASSERRGADGYTF | TGTGCCAGCAGTGAACGAAGGGGAGCGGATGGCTACACCTTC
- | TRBJ1-4 | TRBV9 | once | CASSVGGGFNEKLFF | TGTGCCAGCAGCGTAGGGGGCGGCTTTAATGAAAAACTGTTTTTT
TRBD1 | TRBJ1-2 | TRBV11-1 | - | CASSLEWAGGDYGYTF | TGTGCCAGCAGCTTAGAATGGGCAGGGGGCGACTATGGCTACACCTTC
- | TRBJ1-1 | TRBV6-6 | once | CASSYPEGGEAFF | TGTGCCAGCAGTTACCCCGAGGGAGGTGAAGCTTTCTTT
TRBD1 | TRBJ2-7 | TRBV19 | - | CASSVAGQGFYEQYF | TGTGCCAGTAGTGTCGCGGGACAGGGGTTCTACGAGCAGTACTTC
TRBD1 | TRBJ2-3 | TRBV10-3 | - | CATRDRGTDTQYF | TGTGCCACCCGGGACAGAGGTACAGATACGCAGTATTTT
- | TRBJ1-5 | TRBV19 | - | CASSHHSNQPQHF | TGTGCCAGTAGTCATCATAGCAATCAGCCCCAGCATTTT
- | TRBJ1-2 | TRBV4-1 | - | CASSQVGAEGYTF | TGCGCCAGCAGCCAAGTGGGGGCGGAGGGCTACACCTTC
- | TRBJ1-3 | TRBV6-1 | few | CASNDAGTLGNTIYF | TGTGCCAGCAACGACGCCGGGACACTTGGAAACACCATATATTTT
- | TRBJ1-5 | TRBV4-2 | - | CASSQGWGDQPQHF | TGTGCCAGCAGCCAAGGTTGGGGCGATCAGCCCCAGCATTTT
- | TRBJ2-1 | TRBV11-2 | - | CASSLDLGASGQFF | TGTGCCAGCAGCTTAGATCTCGGGGCCTCTGGGCAGTTCTTC
- | TRBJ1-4 | TRBV2 | - | CASSPRTNEKLFF | TGTGCCAGCAGCCCACGGACTAATGAAAAACTGTTTTTT
TRBD2 | TRBJ2-7 | TRBV9 | - | CASSVGLAGENEQYF | TGTGCCAGCAGCGTCGGACTAGCGGGAGAAAACGAGCAGTACTTC
- | TRBJ2-7 | TRBV9 | - | CASSVGAGIGYEQYF | TGTGCCAGCAGCGTAGGGGCGGGTATAGGATACGAGCAGTACTTC
TRBD2 | TRBJ2-1 | TRBV7-9 | - | CAGSTSGRYEQFF | TGTGCCGGGTCGACTAGCGGGAGATATGAGCAGTTCTTC
TRBD1 | TRBJ1-5 | TRBV11-2 | once | CASSLGTGAHQPQHF | TGTGCCAGCAGCTTAGGGACAGGGGCTCATCAGCCCCAGCATTTT
TRBD2 | TRBJ2-3 | TRBV12-5 | - | CASALVTSGTDTQYF | TGTGCTAGTGCCCTCGTGACTAGCGGGACAGATACGCAGTATTTT
- | TRBJ2-1 | TRBV11-2 | - | CASSLGGQAQRYNEQFF | TGTGCCAGCAGCTTAGGGGGCCAGGCACAAAGATACAATGAGCAGTTCTTC
TRBD1 | TRBJ1-1 | TRBV30 | once | CAWSGGEQGARRRTEAFF | TGTGCCTGGAGTGGAGGGGAACAGGGGGCGCGGAGGAGGACTGAAGCTTTCTTT
- | TRBJ2-7 | TRBV19 | - | CASSTSNSYEQYF | TGTGCCAGTAGTACGTCTAACTCCTACGAGCAGTACTTC
- | TRBJ1-1 | TRBV7-2 | - | CASSLASATQLVFEAFF | TGTGCCAGCAGCTTAGCGTCGGCTACACAGTTAGTCTTTGAAGCTTTCTTT